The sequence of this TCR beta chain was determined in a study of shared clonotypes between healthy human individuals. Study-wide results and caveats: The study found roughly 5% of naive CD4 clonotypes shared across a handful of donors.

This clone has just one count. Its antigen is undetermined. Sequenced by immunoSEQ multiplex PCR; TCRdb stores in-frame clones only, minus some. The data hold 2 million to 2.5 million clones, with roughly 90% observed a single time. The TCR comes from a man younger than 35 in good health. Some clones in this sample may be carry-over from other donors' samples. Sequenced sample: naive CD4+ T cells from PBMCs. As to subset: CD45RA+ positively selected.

CDR3 region: CAWNLLAGAYEQYF. Written as DNA, the CDR3 is TGTGCCTGGAACCTACTAGCGGGAGCCTACGAGCAGTACTTC. The chain employs TRBV30 and TRBJ2-7; 11 bases are a match to TRBD2. Unmatched junction bases numbered 4, after V lost 4 bases and J lost 2 bases. This CDR3 comprises 14 residues. Germline CDR1 and CDR2: GTSNPN and SVGIG (reference sequence).